Each of the 8 T cell receptor beta chains below was sequenced from the same sample in a study of T cell repertoires in cytomegalovirus infection. The antigens these receptors bind are not known. TCRdb recomputed calls from the reads with MiXCR, one row per CDR3 protein. The sample includes 200,000 to 250,000 distinct CDR3 sequences, 35% to 45% seen only once; the top ten take approximately 60%. Here the sequenced sample was CD8+ T cells from cultured PBMCs, taken from culture after CMV antigen stimulation. These receptors were obtained from a human donor in good health (CMV status not recorded). Some clones in this sample may be carry-over from other donors' samples.

CDR3 DNA: TGTGCCAGCAGTTTACTTTTAGCGGGAGGCCACGAGCAGTACTTC. Amino acids: CASSLLLAGGHEQYF. This chain links TRBV27 with TRBJ2-7, with 10 bases that match TRBD2. Germline CDR1 reads MNHEY; CDR2 reads SMNVEV (reference sequence). V shed 2 bases, J shed 5 bases, and the junction held 6 bases outside the gene matches. This CDR3 spans 15 amino acids.

The CDR3 sequence is CAWGSNRGTEAFF. CDR3 sequence (DNA): TGTGCCTGGGGCTCGAACAGGGGCACTGAAGCTTTCTTT. The V and J genes are TRBV30 and TRBJ1-1; 7 bases line up with TRBD1. The CDR3 loop spans 13 amino acids. Germline values: CDR1 GTSNPN, CDR2 SVGIG (reference sequence). With 5 bases clipped from V and 4 bases from J, the junction kept 7 bases outside the gene matches.

The chain joins TRBV6-8 to TRBJ2-7; D ambiguous. V dropped 6 bases and J dropped 3 bases, with 30 bases sitting between them. Germline assignment: CDR1 MNHGY and CDR2 SAAAGT. The CDR3 has 19 amino acids. The CDR3 is CASRTLGSEPIITHYEQYF. CDR3 in DNA: TGTGCCAGCAGGACCTTGGGCAGCGAACCCATAATTACCCACTACGAGCAGTACTTC.

There are many counts of this clonotype. The chain recombines TRBV7-3 with TRBJ2-5; the D call may be TRBD1 or TRBD2 (5 bases each). The V end was cut by 5 bases, the J end by 3 bases, with 25 bases between. Germline loops: CDR1 SGHTA, CDR2 FQGTGA. The CDR3 runs 18 residues. The CDR3 spells CASSPPGSPDARKETQYF. Written as DNA, the CDR3 is TGTGCCAGCAGCCCCCCAGGGAGCCCCGATGCAAGAAAAGAGACCCAGTACTTC. Supplemented by reference TRBV7-3 and TRBJ2-5, the full variable domain reads GAGVSQTPSNKVTEKGKYVELRCDPISGHTALYWYRQSLGQGPEFLIYFQGTGAADDSGLPNDRFFAVRPEGSVSTLKIQRTERGDSAVYLCASSPPGSPDARKETQYFGPGTRLLVL.

The chain combines TRBV28 with TRBJ1-2; no reliable D call. The CDR3 length is 13 residues. CDR1 is MDHEN and CDR2 is SYDVKM in the germline V gene. Trimming left V 3 bases short and J 8 bases short, with 13 bases between. The CDR3 region has the DNA TGTGCCAGCAGTTTGGGAAACCTCAGAGGCTACACCTTC. Translating it yields CASSLGNLRGYTF.

The rearrangement uses TRBV9 and TRBJ2-5, with a tentative D call TRBD2 (6 bases). The V gene lost 0 bases and the J gene lost 2 bases, with 11 bases spanning the gap. The CDR3 sequence is 15 residues long. CDR1 and CDR2 from the germline V gene are SGDLS and YYNGEE. CDR3 bases: TGTGCCAGCAGCGTAGCCGGGACTTCACAAGAGACCCAGTACTTC. This translates into CASSVAGTSQETQYF.

In its sample, this clonotype was seen a few times. This chain uses TRBV12-3 or TRBV12-4 with TRBJ2-7; D gene unclear. The CDR3 covers 13 residues. Between the trimmed V and J ends, which lost 4 bases and 0 bases, there was a span of 7 bases. CDR3 DNA sequence: TGTGCCAGCAGTTACGGAGCCTCCTACGAGCAGTACTTC. It specifies CASSYGASYEQYF.

V and J are TRBV6-6 and TRBJ1-6; D not resolved. Trimming cost V 5 bases and J 11 bases, with 16 bases left between them. The CDR3 consists of 14 residues. CDR1 is MNHNY, CDR2 SVGAGI, per germline (reference sequence). The CDR3, as DNA: TGTGCCAGCAGTGAATCGACTTTCATGACACCCCTCCACTTT. Encoded protein: CASSESTFMTPLHF.